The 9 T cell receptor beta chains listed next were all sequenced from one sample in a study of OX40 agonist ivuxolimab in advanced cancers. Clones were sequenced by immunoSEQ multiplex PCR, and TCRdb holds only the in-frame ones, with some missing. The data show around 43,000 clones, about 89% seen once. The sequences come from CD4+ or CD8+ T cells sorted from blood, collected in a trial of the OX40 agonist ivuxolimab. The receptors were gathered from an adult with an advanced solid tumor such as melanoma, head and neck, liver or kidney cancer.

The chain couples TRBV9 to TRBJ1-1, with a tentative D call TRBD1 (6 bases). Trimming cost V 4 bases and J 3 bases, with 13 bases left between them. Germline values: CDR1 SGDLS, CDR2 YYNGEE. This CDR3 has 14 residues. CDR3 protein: CASSPRGADTEAFF. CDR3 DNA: TGTGCCAGCAGCCCGAGGGGGGCCGACACTGAAGCTTTCTTT.

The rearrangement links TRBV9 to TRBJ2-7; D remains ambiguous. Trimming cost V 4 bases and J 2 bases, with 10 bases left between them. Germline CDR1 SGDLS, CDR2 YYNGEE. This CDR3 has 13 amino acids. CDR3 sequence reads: CASSSDPTYEQYF. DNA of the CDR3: TGTGCCAGCAGCTCGGATCCGACCTACGAGCAGTACTTC.

The CDR3 here is CASSRSGVYNEQFF. CDR3 nucleotide sequence: TGCGCCAGCAGCCGATCGGGGGTCTACAATGAGCAGTTCTTC. This chain uses TRBV4-1 with TRBJ2-1, with D perhaps matching TRBD2 (6 bases). Trimming removed 4 bases from V and 3 bases from J, with 10 bases in between. CDR1 and CDR2 from the germline V gene are MGHRA and YSYEKL. The CDR3 extends over 14 amino acids.

The CDR3 region is CASSSQGSGNTIYF. The CDR3 DNA sequence: TGTGCCAGCAGTTCCCAGGGATCTGGAAACACCATATATTTT. The rearrangement joins TRBV28 to TRBJ1-3; TRBD1 might be the D (5 bases). The CDR3 runs 14 residues. Germline values: CDR1 MDHEN, CDR2 SYDVKM. Trimming took off 4 bases at V and 1 base at J, with 8 bases between the two ends.

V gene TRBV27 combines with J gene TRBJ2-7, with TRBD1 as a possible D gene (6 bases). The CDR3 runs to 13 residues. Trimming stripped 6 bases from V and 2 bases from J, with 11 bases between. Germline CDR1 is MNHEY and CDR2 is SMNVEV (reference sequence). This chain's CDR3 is CASSLQGTYEQYF. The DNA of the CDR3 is TGTGCCAGCAGCTTACAGGGAACCTACGAGCAGTACTTC.

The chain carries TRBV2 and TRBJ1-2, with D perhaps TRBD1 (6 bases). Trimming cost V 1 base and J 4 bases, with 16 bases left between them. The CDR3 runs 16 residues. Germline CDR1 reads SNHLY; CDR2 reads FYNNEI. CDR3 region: CASSEDNTGKPYGYTF. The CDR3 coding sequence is TGTGCCAGCAGTGAAGACAACACAGGGAAGCCCTATGGCTACACCTTC.

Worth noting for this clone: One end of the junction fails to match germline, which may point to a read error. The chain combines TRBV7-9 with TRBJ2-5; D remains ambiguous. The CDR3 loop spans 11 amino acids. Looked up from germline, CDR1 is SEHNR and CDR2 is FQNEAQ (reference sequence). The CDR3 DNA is TGTGCCAGCAGCTTATCGGACCCCCGGAACTTC. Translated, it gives CASSLSDPRNF.

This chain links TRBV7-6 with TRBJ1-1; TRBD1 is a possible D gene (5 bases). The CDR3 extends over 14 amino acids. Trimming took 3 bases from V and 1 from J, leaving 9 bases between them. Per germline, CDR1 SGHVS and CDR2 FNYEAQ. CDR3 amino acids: CASSLGESNTEAFF. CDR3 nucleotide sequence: TGTGCCAGCAGCTTGGGGGAATCGAACACTGAAGCTTTCTTT.

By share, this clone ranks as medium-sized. This chain's CDR3 is CASSSSGAGDQPQHF. The DNA for the CDR3 is TGTGCCAGCAGCTCCTCCGGGGCAGGGGATCAGCCCCAGCATTTT. This chain links TRBV7-9 with TRBJ1-5, with D perhaps TRBD1 (6 bases). CDR3 length: 15 amino acids. V gave up 4 bases and J gave up 5 bases, with 15 bases separating them. Germline CDR1 reads SEHNR; CDR2 reads FQNEAQ (reference sequence). Supplemented by reference TRBV7-9 and TRBJ1-5, the full variable domain reads DTGVSQNPRHKITKRGQNVTFRCDPISEHNRLYWYRQTLGQGPEFLTYFQNEAQLEKSRLLSDRFSAERPKGSFSTLEIQRTEQGDSAMYLCASSSSGAGDQPQHFGDGTRLSIL.